The next 11 T cell receptor beta chains were all read from a single sample in a study of cytomegalovirus exposure and HLA in healthy donors. Method: immunoSEQ multiplex PCR; TCRdb's copy keeps in-frame clones and lacks some. The sample lists a few hundred thousand clones, roughly 90% occurring once. Sequencing was performed on PBMCs. These receptors all stem from a woman younger than 30 in good health and CMV-seronegative.

The J gene is TRBJ2-1, the V gene TRBV28, with 7 bases lining up with TRBD2. This CDR3 has 17 amino acids. CDR1 MDHEN and CDR2 SYDVKM come from the germline V gene. With V trimmed by 1 base and J by 0 bases, 6 bases remained unmatched. The CDR3 sequence: CASSLSGGGSSYNEQFF. CDR3 sequence (DNA): TGTGCCAGCAGTTTATCGGGGGGTGGGAGCTCCTACAATGAGCAGTTCTTC.

This chain links TRBV4-2 with TRBJ2-7, with 9 nucleotides matching TRBD1. V was clipped by 3 bases and J by 2 bases; unmatched bases: 5. This CDR3 comprises 15 residues. Germline values: CDR1 LGHNA, CDR2 YNFKEQ. In DNA, the CDR3 is TGTGCCAGCAGCCAGGAGACAGGGGGGGCCTACGAGCAGTACTTC. This encodes CASSQETGGAYEQYF.

This chain connects TRBV6-5 to TRBJ2-7; 7 bases match TRBD2. The J segment lost 4 bases and the V segment lost 10 bases, leaving 13 bases of the junction unmatched. Germline lookup yields CDR1 MNHEY and CDR2 SVGAGI. The CDR3 covers 14 residues. The CDR3 is CATFSSGRYYEQYF. CDR3 bases: TGTGCCACCTTTTCGTCCGGGAGGTATTACGAGCAGTACTTC.

This rearrangement joins TRBV27 to TRBJ2-3; tentatively, D is TRBD2 (5 bases). CDR1 is MNHEY and CDR2 is SMNVEV in the germline V gene (reference sequence). The CDR3 has 17 residues. With 2 bases removed from V and 6 bases from J, the gap between germline ends came to 21 bases. CDR3 loop: CASSLDASGMGWDTQYF. The CDR3 region has the DNA TGTGCCAGCAGTTTAGACGCTTCCGGGATGGGGTGGGATACGCAGTATTTT.

CDR3 amino acids: CASRVTDYEQYF. The CDR3, as DNA: TGCGCCAGCAGAGTGACAGACTACGAGCAGTACTTC. This chain uses TRBV5-1 with TRBJ2-7; TRBD1 is a possible D gene (5 bases). The V gene's germline CDR1 is SGHRS and CDR2 YFSETQ. V was clipped by 5 bases and J by 3 bases, with 9 bases between them. CDR3 length: 12 amino acids.

This rearrangement joins TRBV2 to TRBJ1-4, with TRBD1 as a possible D gene (5 bases). This CDR3 has 15 residues. Germline values: CDR1 SNHLY, CDR2 FYNNEI. V lost 2 bases, J lost 2 bases, and 9 bases lay in between. The CDR3 DNA reads TGTGCCAGCAGTGAACAGGGTAGCACTAATGAAAAACTGTTTTTT. This translates into CASSEQGSTNEKLFF.

The CDR3 DNA reads TGTGCCTGGAGTGGACAGGGGCCCTACAATGAGCAGTTCTTC. Protein: CAWSGQGPYNEQFF. This chain uses TRBV30 with TRBJ2-1; 8 bases are a match to TRBD1. CDR1 and CDR2 from the germline V gene are GTSNPN and SVGIG (reference sequence). The J segment lost 2 bases and the V segment lost 1 base, leaving 1 base of the junction unmatched. This CDR3 is 14 amino acids long.

CDR3 nucleotides: TGTGCCAGCTCACCTGAACAGACCTATTACGAGCAGTACTTC. It specifies CASSPEQTYYEQYF. The chain joins TRBV18 to TRBJ2-7, with D uncertain. V lost 3 bases, J lost 4 bases, and 13 bases lay in between. CDR1 is KGHSH, CDR2 LQKENI, per germline. This CDR3 region has 14 residues. Complete variable domain (other parts from reference TRBV18 and TRBJ2-7): NAGVMQNPRHLVRRRGQEARLRCSPMKGHSHVYWYRQLPEEGLKFMVYLQKENIIDESGMPKERFSAEFPKEGPSILRIQQVVRGDSAAYFCASSPEQTYYEQYFGPGTRLTVT.

The V and J genes are TRBV9 and TRBJ2-3; unclear D gene. Trimming shortened V by 0 bases and J by 2 bases, and 7 bases separated the two germline ends. This CDR3 spans 14 amino acids. Germline V gene sequence: CDR1 SGDLS, CDR2 YYNGEE. The CDR3 DNA sequence: TGTGCCAGCAGCGTAGCCGGAGCCACAGATACGCAGTATTTT. Translation: CASSVAGATDTQYF.

This rearrangement joins TRBV28 to TRBJ2-1, with 7 bases aligning to TRBD2. This CDR3 has 14 residues. The germline V gene encodes CDR1 MDHEN and CDR2 SYDVKM. The V and J ends lost 8 bases and 2 bases, in that order; junction bases with no gene match: 6. CDR3 region: CASGKSGTYNEQFF. The CDR3 DNA follows: TGTGCCAGCGGTAAGAGCGGGACCTACAATGAGCAGTTCTTC.

The chain employs TRBV16 and TRBJ2-7, with 12 bases identical to TRBD2. The CDR3 is made up of 16 amino acids. The germline gives CDR1 KGHSY, CDR2 FQNENV. The trim removed 0 bases at V and 9 bases at J, leaving 9 bases unmatched. CDR3 DNA: TGTGCCAGCAGCCAATCCCCTAGCGGGAGGGCCGGAGGGCAGTACTTC. Translation gives CASSQSPSGRAGGQYF.